These T cell receptor beta chains were read from a single sample in a study of identical twins. MiXCR, applied by TCRdb to the 5' RACE reads, yields one record per CDR3 protein. The data show a few hundred thousand distinct CDR3 sequences, roughly 8.6% seen once. The same sample was also studied in work on yellow fever vaccine responses in identical twins.

Specimen: memory (CD45RO+) T cells sorted from blood. All receptors derive from a woman between 18 and 29 years old in good health. The CDR3 runs from the conserved cysteine through the conserved F or W. The D gene is left open where the match is weak. Clone size is not always given. Where it is, it says once, few, many or a class for expanded clones.

d_gene: .; j_gene: TRBJ1-4; abundance: many; v_gene: TRBV7-6; CDR3nt: TGTGCCAGCAGCTTGGGGTGGGGGACGACTAATGAAAAACTGTTTTTT; CDR3aa: CASSLGWGTTNEKLFF
d_gene: .; j_gene: TRBJ1-1; abundance: few; v_gene: TRBV5-1; CDR3nt: TGCGCCAGCAGCTTGGGGGCAGCATATGAAGCTTTCTTT; CDR3aa: CASSLGAAYEAFF
d_gene: TRBD1; j_gene: TRBJ2-2; abundance: .; v_gene: TRBV6-2/TRBV6-3; CDR3nt: TGTGCCAGCAGTGCGGGACAGGGGTTGAGCACCGGGGAGCTGTTTTTT; CDR3aa: CASSAGQGLSTGELFF
d_gene: TRBD1; j_gene: TRBJ2-7; abundance: few; v_gene: TRBV28; CDR3nt: TGTGCCAGCAACAGGGGAAGGTACGAGCAGTACTTC; CDR3aa: CASNRGRYEQYF
d_gene: .; j_gene: TRBJ2-6; abundance: .; v_gene: TRBV19; CDR3nt: TGTGCCAGTAGTATTAGGGTTTCGGCCAACGTCCTGACTTTC; CDR3aa: CASSIRVSANVLTF
d_gene: TRBD1; j_gene: TRBJ1-5; abundance: .; v_gene: TRBV6-2/TRBV6-3; CDR3nt: TGTGCCAGCAGTTACTCTATATTTGCTATACAGGGGAAGAGGGGTCAGCCCCAGCATTTT; CDR3aa: CASSYSIFAIQGKRGQPQHF
d_gene: TRBD1; j_gene: TRBJ1-1; abundance: .; v_gene: TRBV6-5; CDR3nt: TGTGCCAGCAGTTTATGGGGGACAGGGGGGACTGAAGCTTTCTTT; CDR3aa: CASSLWGTGGTEAFF
d_gene: TRBD2; j_gene: TRBJ2-1; abundance: .; v_gene: TRBV20-1; CDR3nt: TGCAGTGCCCTGACTAGCGGGGATTCTGGTGGTTTTTTAAATGAGCAGTTCTTC; CDR3aa: CSALTSGDSGGFLNEQFF
d_gene: TRBD2; j_gene: TRBJ2-3; abundance: many; v_gene: TRBV20-1; CDR3nt: TGCAGTGCAGTCCCAGCAGCGGGAGGTGTTACGCAGTATTTT; CDR3aa: CSAVPAAGGVTQYF
d_gene: .; j_gene: TRBJ2-2; abundance: many; v_gene: TRBV12-3/TRBV12-4; CDR3nt: TGTGCCAGCCGAGTGGAGGGTTCCACCGGGGAGCTGTTTTTT; CDR3aa: CASRVEGSTGELFF
d_gene: .; j_gene: TRBJ2-1; abundance: once; v_gene: TRBV18; CDR3nt: TGTGCCAGCTCCCCTCAGCCGTACAATGAGCAGTTCTTC; CDR3aa: CASSPQPYNEQFF
d_gene: .; j_gene: TRBJ2-2; abundance: many; v_gene: TRBV11-2; CDR3nt: TGTGCCAGCAGCCCCTTAGCGCGTGGCACCGGGGAGCTGTTTTTT; CDR3aa: CASSPLARGTGELFF
d_gene: .; j_gene: TRBJ2-3; abundance: few; v_gene: TRBV5-1; CDR3nt: TGCGCCAGCAGCTTTTCGGGGCCTGACACAGATACGCAGTATTTT; CDR3aa: CASSFSGPDTDTQYF
d_gene: .; j_gene: TRBJ2-7; abundance: .; v_gene: TRBV27; CDR3nt: TGTGCCAGCAGTTTTTCGCGACAGAGCTCCTACGAGCAGTACTTC; CDR3aa: CASSFSRQSSYEQYF
d_gene: TRBD2; j_gene: TRBJ2-1; abundance: many; v_gene: TRBV7-3; CDR3nt: TGTGCCAGCAGCTTAGGACTAGCGGGAGAAAATGAGCAGTTCTTC; CDR3aa: CASSLGLAGENEQFF
d_gene: .; j_gene: TRBJ2-7; abundance: few; v_gene: TRBV27; CDR3nt: TGTGCCAGCAGACCCTCCCCCGGACTCCGCAACGAGCAGTACTTC; CDR3aa: CASRPSPGLRNEQYF
d_gene: .; j_gene: TRBJ2-3; abundance: many; v_gene: TRBV20-1; CDR3nt: TGCAGTGCTAAAGTGGCGGTAACAGATACGCAGTATTTT; CDR3aa: CSAKVAVTDTQYF
d_gene: .; j_gene: TRBJ2-7; abundance: few; v_gene: TRBV7-9; CDR3nt: TGTGCCAGCAGCTCTTCCCCGGACCGAGGGTCCTACGAGCAGTACTTC; CDR3aa: CASSSSPDRGSYEQYF
d_gene: .; j_gene: TRBJ2-5; abundance: .; v_gene: TRBV18; CDR3nt: TGTGCCAGCTCACTTCGGACGGGAGAGACCCAGTACTTC; CDR3aa: CASSLRTGETQYF
d_gene: TRBD2; j_gene: TRBJ2-2; abundance: few; v_gene: TRBV28; CDR3nt: TGTGCCACCGGACTAGCGAGACTGACTATAAGAACACCCGGGGAGCTGTTTTTT; CDR3aa: CATGLARLTIRTPGELFF
d_gene: .; j_gene: TRBJ2-1; abundance: few; v_gene: TRBV6-1; CDR3nt: TGTGCCAGCAGCGTAGAGGGGTTTTACAATGAGCAGTTCTTC; CDR3aa: CASSVEGFYNEQFF
d_gene: TRBD2; j_gene: TRBJ2-1; abundance: .; v_gene: TRBV18; CDR3nt: TGTGCCAGCTCACCACCACTAGCGGGGGTCGCCTACAATGAGCAGTTCTTC; CDR3aa: CASSPPLAGVAYNEQFF
d_gene: TRBD2; j_gene: TRBJ2-7; abundance: few; v_gene: TRBV18; CDR3nt: TGTGCCAGCTCACCGGAGTTGGGGACTAGCTCCTACGAGCAGTACTTC; CDR3aa: CASSPELGTSSYEQYF
d_gene: .; j_gene: TRBJ2-5; abundance: many; v_gene: TRBV29-1; CDR3nt: TGCAGCGTTGGACACCAAGAGACCCAGTACTTC; CDR3aa: CSVGHQETQYF
d_gene: .; j_gene: TRBJ1-2; abundance: .; v_gene: TRBV4-1; CDR3nt: TGCGCCAGCAGCGCCGGACGCGCCTATGGCTACACCTTC; CDR3aa: CASSAGRAYGYTF
d_gene: .; j_gene: TRBJ2-1; abundance: many; v_gene: TRBV5-4; CDR3nt: TGTGCCAGCAGCTTGAGGATCCGGACAGTCCGTTACAATGAGCAGTTCTTC; CDR3aa: CASSLRIRTVRYNEQFF